This T cell receptor (beta chain) came from a study of shared clonotypes between healthy human individuals. About the study: CD4 naive and memory got three plates each, CD8 naive two, CD8 memory one.

V shed 2 bases and J shed 3 bases, with 14 bases lying between them. Germline assignment: CDR1 MNHEY and CDR2 SVGAGI. The CDR3 extends over 15 amino acids. The test was conducted at deep level. The repertoire was sequenced with immunoSEQ multiplex PCR; TCRdb's copy has only in-frame clones and lacks some. The sample consists of around 1,900,000 clones, 93% of them appearing once. CD45RO-negative, CCR7-positively selected cells formed the naive CD8 fraction, excluding terminally differentiated effector memory CD45RA+ cells. Sequencing was done on a sample of naive CD8+ T cells from PBMCs. This chain links TRBV6-5 with TRBJ2-7; D is undetermined. The origin of this receptor is a man aged 18-30 years in good health. Some clones in this sample may be carry-over from other donors' samples. In DNA form, the CDR3 reads TGTGCCAGCAGTTACAGGAACAGTGAATACTACGAGCAGTACTTC. This codes for CASSYRNSEYYEQYF.